A selection of T cell receptor beta chains follows, all from one sample in a study of T cells after yellow fever vaccination. Each CDR3 protein is one row after TCRdb ran MiXCR on the 5' RACE reads. The sample gives under 700,000 distinct CDR3 sequences, 17% of which show up once; 17% is in the top ten. The sequences come from PBMCs, collected about 5 days after the first yellow fever vaccination. These receptors all stem from a man between 18 and 35 years old who received the YFV17D yellow fever vaccine. Both conserved end residues are part of each CDR3. The D gene is left open where the match is weak. For some rows the clone size is stated as once, few or many, or as a class when expanded; others skip it.

.	.	TRBV7-3	TRBJ2-3	TGTGCCAGCAGCAACCAGAGGACAGATACGCAGTATTTT	CASSNQRTDTQYF
TRBD1	.	TRBV5-1	TRBJ2-5	TGCGCCAGCAGCTTGACAGGGGGTGCCCCGGGCGAGACCCAGTACTTC	CASSLTGGAPGETQYF
.	few	TRBV7-6	TRBJ1-5	TGTGCCAGCAGCTTTGGGACCCTCGGTCAGCCCCAGCATTTT	CASSFGTLGQPQHF
TRBD2	few	TRBV20-1	TRBJ2-3	TGCAGTGCTACCCGACTAGCGGGGGGTGTAGATACGCAGTATTTT	CSATRLAGGVDTQYF
.	few	TRBV27	TRBJ1-4	TGTGCCAGCAGTACCCGGACCAACGAAAAACTGTTTTTT	CASSTRTNEKLFF
.	few	TRBV4-3	TRBJ2-4	TGCGCCAGCAGCCAAGAGCCGGAGGCCAAAAACATTCAGTACTTC	CASSQEPEAKNIQYF
.	few	TRBV4-1	TRBJ2-7	TGCGCCAGCAGCCAAGATCCGACAGCCTACGAGCAGTACTTC	CASSQDPTAYEQYF
.	.	TRBV20-1	TRBJ2-1	TGCAGTGCTAGAGACGTCCCATCGTGGGAGCAGTTCTTC	CSARDVPSWEQFF
.	.	TRBV20-1	TRBJ1-4	TGCAGTGCCAGCTCTTGGGGTACCAATGAAAAACTGTTTTTT	CSASSWGTNEKLFF
.	few	TRBV7-3	TRBJ2-5	TGTGCCAGCAGCTTAAGTCACTCGGAGACCCAGTACTTC	CASSLSHSETQYF
.	.	TRBV18	TRBJ2-2	TGTGCCAGCTCACCACAGGAAAGGGTGACCGGGGAGCTGTTTTTT	CASSPQERVTGELFF
TRBD1	.	TRBV4-1	TRBJ1-2	TGCGCCAGCAGCCAAGATCCAACAGGGGGCCACTATGGCTACACCTTC	CASSQDPTGGHYGYTF
.	few	TRBV12-3/TRBV12-4	TRBJ1-1	TGTGCCAGCAGTTCTCCTGTAGGGGCTGAAGCTTTCTTT	CASSSPVGAEAFF
TRBD1	.	TRBV20-1	TRBJ2-4	TGCAGTGCCACAGGACAGGGGGCTTTTTTTAGAGCCAAAAACATTCAGTACTTC	CSATGQGAFFRAKNIQYF
.	few	TRBV7-6	TRBJ1-4	TGTGCCACCCGACGGAGGGAAGGAGGCACAAATGAAAAACTGTTTTTT	CATRRREGGTNEKLFF
.	.	TRBV11-2	TRBJ1-2	TGTGCCAGCAGCTTACAGGTAGACGGCTACACCTTC	CASSLQVDGYTF
.	few	TRBV4-1	TRBJ1-1	TGCGCCAGCAGCCAAGCTAGGGGCACTGAAGCTTTCTTT	CASSQARGTEAFF
TRBD1	.	TRBV11-2	TRBJ2-2	TGTGCCTGCAGTTTGGTGACAGGGAGCGGAGAGAACACCGGGGAGCTGTTTTTT	CACSLVTGSGENTGELFF
.	.	TRBV5-1	TRBJ2-6	TGCGCCAGCCGGGCTGGGGCCAACGTCCTGACTTTC	CASRAGANVLTF
.	few	TRBV7-9	TRBJ1-1	TGTGCCAGCAACCAAAAGAATAGGGGGGCCTCCACTGAAGCTTTCTTT	CASNQKNRGASTEAFF
.	many	TRBV7-9	TRBJ1-4	TGTGCCAGCAGCCAATTTTCCAGGGCTAATGAAAAACTGTTTTTT	CASSQFSRANEKLFF
TRBD1	few	TRBV7-3	TRBJ2-7	TGTGCCAGCAGCCCTTCCGGGACAGTTCCCGAGCAGTACTTC	CASSPSGTVPEQYF
TRBD1	.	TRBV29-1	TRBJ1-2	TGCAGCGGCTTCGACAGGGGGAATTCTGGCTACACCTTC	CSGFDRGNSGYTF
TRBD2	.	TRBV7-2	TRBJ2-1	TGTGCCAGCAGCTTCGCGGGGGGCAGTTACAATGAGCAGTTCTTC	CASSFAGGSYNEQFF
.	.	TRBV9	TRBJ2-3	TGTGCCAGCAGCGTCGAACACCGCACAGATACGCAGTATTTT	CASSVEHRTDTQYF
TRBD1	few	TRBV7-9	TRBJ2-1	TGTGCCAGCAGGGACTTCCGGGACAGGGTAATAGATGAGCAGTTCTTC	CASRDFRDRVIDEQFF
.	.	TRBV5-1	TRBJ1-6	TGCGCCAGCAGCTTGGTACAGGGCGACAATTCACCCCTCCACTTT	CASSLVQGDNSPLHF
.	few	TRBV10-2	TRBJ1-2	TGCGCCAGCAGTCCAGCAGCCCGACTATCCGGCTACACCTTC	CASSPAARLSGYTF
.	.	TRBV10-3	TRBJ1-3	TGTGCCATCAAGGGTAATGAGGCTGGAAACACCATATATTTT	CAIKGNEAGNTIYF